A single sample is the source of the 20 T cell receptor beta chains below, sequenced in a study of blood T cell repertoires in COVID-19. Produced via immunoSEQ multiplex PCR; TCRdb's table is partial and in-frame only. The data show tens of thousands of clones, 85% to 90% seen once. Sequencing was performed on peripheral blood. The receptors derive from a human donor with active COVID-19. The donor label of this sample is uncertain.

The rearrangement links TRBV30 to TRBJ1-6; TRBD1 agrees at 7 bases. In germline, CDR1 is GTSNPN, CDR2 SVGIG (reference sequence). This CDR3 contains 13 residues. V gave up 4 bases and J gave up 10 bases; unmatched junction bases: 7. The CDR3 sequence: CAWMTGTVSPLHF. The CDR3 DNA reads TGTGCCTGGATGACCGGGACAGTCTCACCCCTCCACTTT.

The V gene is TRBV27, the J gene TRBJ2-7; 8 bases fit TRBD1. CDR3 length: 14 amino acids. Unmatched junction bases numbered 3, after V lost 2 bases and J lost 3 bases. Germline lookup yields CDR1 MNHEY and CDR2 SMNVEV (reference sequence). CDR3 in amino acids: CASSLQGANYEQYF. The DNA of the CDR3 is TGTGCCAGCAGTTTACAGGGGGCGAACTACGAGCAGTACTTC.

The CDR3 sequence is CATSRGGDTTSCPLLGRPGELFF. Here the CDR3 DNA reads TGTGCCACCAGCAGGGGGGGGGATACCACTAGTTGCCCACTCCTGGGGCGTCCCGGGGAGCTGTTTTTT. V and J are TRBV15 and TRBJ2-2, with TRBD2 matching 7 bases. CDR3 length: 23 residues. Germline loops: CDR1 LNHNV, CDR2 YYDKDF (reference sequence). With 3 bases clipped from V and 6 bases from J, the junction kept 31 bases outside the gene matches.

V and J are TRBV11-3 and TRBJ2-1; 8 nucleotides match TRBD1. Unmatched junction bases numbered 5, after V lost 4 bases and J lost 0 bases. Germline V lookup: CDR1 SGHNT, CDR2 YENEEA. This CDR3 has 16 residues. CDR3 in DNA: TGTGCCAGCAGCTCTCAGGGGGCCCTCTCCTACAATGAGCAGTTCTTC. Translated: CASSSQGALSYNEQFF. Filled out from reference TRBV11-3 and TRBJ2-1, the complete variable domain reads EAGVVQSPRYKIIEKKQPVAFWCNPISGHNTLYWYLQNLGQGPELLIRYENEEAVDDSQLPKDRFSAERLKGVDSTLKIQPAELGDSAVYLCASSSQGALSYNEQFFGPGTRLTVL.

V is TRBV7-2 and J is TRBJ1-3; weak D call: TRBD1 (6 bases). Trimming shortened V by 5 bases and J by 8 bases, and 13 bases separated the two germline ends. The germline CDR1 and CDR2 sequences are SGHTA and FQGNSA. CDR3 length: 13 residues. The chain's CDR3 is CASSPGSGDTIYF. As DNA, the CDR3 is TGTGCCAGCAGCCCGGGATCAGGGGACACCATATATTTT.

The V call is TRBV5-4, the J call TRBJ2-1; TRBD2 matches at 11 bases. CDR3 length equals 17 residues. Germline V gives CDR1 SGHNT, CDR2 YYREEE (reference sequence). Trimming took 2 bases from V and 6 from J; bases not matched to a gene: 10. In DNA form, the CDR3 reads TGTGCCAGCAGCTTCCCTAGCGGGGGGCCCGGTATCAATGAGCAGTTCTTC. Translated, it gives CASSFPSGGPGINEQFF.

V gene TRBV7-2 combines with J gene TRBJ2-5; 12 bases line up with TRBD2. The CDR3 runs 17 residues. The ends lost 4 bases at V and 3 bases at J; junction bases unmatched: 9. Germline V gene data show CDR1 as SGHTA and CDR2 as FQGNSA. The CDR3 coding sequence is TGTGCCAGCAGCTCCCCCGGACTAGCGGGAATTAAAGAGACCCAGTACTTC. Residues: CASSSPGLAGIKETQYF.

The V and J genes are TRBV7-9 and TRBJ1-4; 7 nucleotides align to TRBD1. Germline V gives CDR1 SEHNR, CDR2 FQNEAQ (reference sequence). This CDR3 has 14 residues. The junction had 3 bases not matched to a gene; V was cut back by 1 base and J by 7 bases. The CDR3 nucleotides are TGTGCCAGCAGCTTAGTTGGGGACAGTGAAAAACTGTTTTTT. As protein: CASSLVGDSEKLFF.

V is TRBV5-1 and J is TRBJ2-1, with 7 bases fitting TRBD2. This CDR3 comprises 12 residues. In germline, CDR1 is SGHRS, CDR2 YFSETQ. With V trimmed by 7 bases and J by 9 bases, 7 bases remained unmatched. The CDR3 sequence: CASQGGTSEQFF. The CDR3 DNA sequence: TGCGCCAGCCAGGGAGGGACGAGTGAGCAGTTCTTC.

This chain connects TRBV5-8 to TRBJ2-2; 8 bases map to TRBD1. Germline V gives CDR1 SGHTS, CDR2 YDEGEE. CDR3 size: 17 residues. After removal of 1 base from V and 2 bases from J, the junction contained 7 bases not matched to a gene. The CDR3, as DNA: TGTGCCAGCAGCTTGTTTCAGGGGGCCCCTAACACCGGGGAGCTGTTTTTT. This translates into CASSLFQGAPNTGELFF.

J is TRBJ2-7 and V is TRBV27, with 9 bases lining up with TRBD1. The germline V gene has CDR1 MNHEY and CDR2 SMNVEV (reference sequence). V shed 5 bases and J 2 bases; nucleotides not matched to a gene: 7. The CDR3 spans 15 residues. The DNA of the CDR3 is TGTGCCAGCAGTACAAGGACAGGGGCCCCCTACGAGCAGTACTTC. Its protein product is CASSTRTGAPYEQYF.

This clone was found once. The chain links TRBV6-5 to TRBJ1-1, with a weak D call TRBD1 (5 bases). This CDR3 has 11 residues. The V end lost 7 bases, the J end lost 8 bases, and 11 bases lay between the germline ends. Germline CDR1 and CDR2: MNHEY and SVGAGI. The CDR3 protein is CASTRAGEAFF. The CDR3 DNA reads TGTGCCAGCACTCGCGCAGGGGAAGCTTTCTTT.

V usage is TRBV19 and J usage is TRBJ2-1, with a tentative D call TRBD2 (5 bases). From germline, CDR1 is LNHDA and CDR2 SQIVND (reference sequence). CDR3 size: 16 residues. V gave up 5 bases and J gave up 0 bases, with 14 bases separating them. The CDR3 spells CASSFSRLTSYNEQFF. The CDR3 coding sequence is TGTGCCAGTAGTTTCTCGAGACTAACCTCCTACAATGAGCAGTTCTTC.

The chain combines TRBV19 with TRBJ2-3, with D perhaps matching TRBD1 (6 bases). There are 14 residues in the CDR3. V gave up 5 bases and J gave up 2 bases, with 11 bases separating them. The germline V gene has CDR1 LNHDA and CDR2 SQIVND (reference sequence). CDR3 sequence reads: CASSATGTTDTQYF. DNA for the CDR3: TGTGCCAGTAGTGCTACAGGGACCACAGATACGCAGTATTTT.

Here the CDR3 DNA reads TGTGCCAGCAGCCCCGGACAGGGAAGCACAGATACGCAGTATTTT. Translated, it gives CASSPGQGSTDTQYF. This sequence joins TRBV9 and TRBJ2-3; the match to TRBD1 covers 8 bases. The CDR3 covers 15 residues. V was pared by 4 bases and J by 0 bases, with 4 bases of the junction left unmatched. Germline CDR1 SGDLS, CDR2 YYNGEE.

The chain carries TRBV7-8 and TRBJ1-5; TRBD1 matches 7 bases. Germline values: CDR1 SGHVS, CDR2 FQNEAQ. V lost 5 bases, J lost 3 bases, and 7 bases stayed unmatched. This CDR3 spans 15 amino acids. The CDR3 region is CASSPQGQPNQPQHF. CDR3 nucleotide sequence: TGTGCCAGCAGCCCCCAGGGACAGCCCAATCAGCCCCAGCATTTT.

The V gene is TRBV11-2, the J gene TRBJ2-7; D is ambiguous. This CDR3 is 13 amino acids long. The V end lost 2 bases, the J end lost 3 bases, and 8 bases lay between the germline ends. In germline, CDR1 is SGHAT, CDR2 FQNNGV. The CDR3 protein is CASSLSSGYEQYF. The CDR3 bases are TGTGCCAGCAGCTTATCATCGGGCTACGAGCAGTACTTC.

The chain recombines TRBV4-3 with TRBJ2-1; 7 bases line up with TRBD2. The CDR3 runs to 16 residues. Looked up from germline, CDR1 is LGHNA and CDR2 is YSLEER. J was trimmed by 3 bases and V by 4 bases; bases with no gene match: 9. The CDR3 loop is CASSPEAGGSYNEQFF. As DNA, the CDR3 is TGCGCCAGCAGCCCAGAGGCGGGCGGGAGCTACAATGAGCAGTTCTTC.

This CDR3 is CSVGTSRENIQYF. Written as DNA, the CDR3 is TGCAGCGTGGGGACTAGCAGAGAAAACATTCAGTACTTC. V gene TRBV29-1 combines with J gene TRBJ2-4; 9 nucleotides line up with TRBD2. The CDR3 has 13 residues. V was pared by 6 bases and J by 5 bases, with 5 bases of the junction left unmatched. The germline CDR1 and CDR2 sequences are SQVTM and ANQGSEA.

The chain carries TRBV11-1 and TRBJ1-1; D unresolved. The ends were cut back, 5 bases at V and 0 bases at J, with 7 bases in the middle. CDR3 size: 13 residues. Germline lookup yields CDR1 SGHAT and CDR2 FQDESV (reference sequence). The CDR3 DNA sequence: TGTGCCAGCAGCCCCAGAATGAACACTGAAGCTTTCTTT. Its protein product is CASSPRMNTEAFF.